The next 18 T cell receptor beta chains were all read from a single sample in a study of blood T cells in healthy people across ages. Alongside a J-beta primer mix, a sample-barcoded 5' primer served in a second PCR lasting roughly 6 to 12 cycles. TCRdb analysed the 5' RACE reads with MiXCR anew, one entry per CDR3 protein. The table shows about 720,000 distinct CDR3 sequences, with 22% occurring only once. Sequenced sample: blood. Receptor source: a man in his 70s in good health.

On this clonotype: A junction boundary mismatches the germline segment, possibly from a read error. This chain joins TRBV29-1 and TRBJ1-2, with 7 bases fitting TRBD1. Germline loops: CDR1 SQVTM, CDR2 ANQGSEA. The CDR3 has 16 residues. The CDR3 sequence: CSVLADGTELYYGHTF. CDR3 nucleotide sequence: TGCAGCGTTCTCGCTGACGGGACAGAGCTATACTATGGCCACACCTTC.

This clonotype was observed a handful of times. V is TRBV20-1 and J is TRBJ2-3; no definite D call. There are 14 residues in the CDR3. The V end lost 0 bases, the J end lost 0 bases, and 7 bases lay between the germline ends. Germline V lookup: CDR1 DFQATT, CDR2 SNEGSKA (reference sequence). The CDR3 DNA follows: TGCAGTGCTAGAGAGATTACTAGCACAGATACGCAGTATTTT. This encodes CSAREITSTDTQYF.

As regards this clonotype: It may be a read error: a sequence one base away is much more abundant. The chain combines TRBV12-3 or TRBV12-4 with TRBJ1-1; D gene ambiguous. The CDR3 extends over 13 amino acids. V was cut by 5 bases and J by 5 bases, with 12 bases left in between. CDR3 region: CASSRRVATEAFF. Here the CDR3 DNA reads TGTGCCAGCAGTCGACGGGTAGCGACTGAAGCTTTCTTT.

This clonotype turned up a few times. This chain links TRBV14 with TRBJ2-1, with no clear D. The DNA matches TRBJ2-7 better at its end, which makes the J call doubtful. The CDR3 length is 15 residues. Germline values: CDR1 SGHDN, CDR2 FVKESK. The CDR3 sequence: CASSSVRPKSYEQYV. The CDR3 nucleotides read TGTGCCAGCAGCTCCGTTCGCCCTAAAAGCTACGAGCAGTACGTC.

This chain joins TRBV5-1 and TRBJ2-7, with a possible D match to TRBD2 (5 bases). The closer fit of TRBJ2-1 to the DNA end suggests the J call may be wrong. The CDR3 contains 13 residues. CDR1 and CDR2 from the germline V gene are SGHRS and YFSETQ. CDR3 amino acids: CASSPRGHNEQFF. CDR3 bases: TGCGCCAGCAGCCCCCGAGGGCACAATGAGCAGTTCTTC.

This clonotype occurred many times. This sequence joins TRBV4-2 and TRBJ2-3; the match to TRBD2 covers 10 bases. From germline, CDR1 is LGHNA and CDR2 YNFKEQ. J lost 5 bases, V lost 3 bases, and 8 bases had no gene match. The CDR3 runs to 16 residues. In nucleotides, the CDR3 is TGTGCCAGCAGCCAGGACAGCGGGGGGGCACGAGATACGCAGTATTTT. Protein product: CASSQDSGGARDTQYF.

V gene TRBV3-1 combines with J gene TRBJ2-5; D is unclear. Germline lookup yields CDR1 LGHDT and CDR2 YNNKEL (reference sequence). This CDR3 is built from 16 residues. Between the trimmed V and J ends, which lost 3 bases and 5 bases, there was a span of 19 bases. CDR3 protein: CASSQMWSARPETQYF. The DNA of the CDR3 is TGTGCCAGCAGCCAGATGTGGTCGGCTAGACCTGAGACCCAGTACTTC.

This chain joins TRBV6-2 or TRBV6-3 and TRBJ2-7; no clear D. The CDR3 runs to 13 residues. The V end lost 6 bases, the J end lost 7 bases, and 16 bases lay between the germline ends. Germline-derived CDR1 and CDR2 are MNHEY and SVGEGT. DNA of the CDR3: TGTGCCAGCAGCTTAGGTCCCCAAGGGGAGCAGTACTTC. Translating it yields CASSLGPQGEQYF.

This clonotype was seen only a few times. The chain recombines TRBV18 with TRBJ2-1; 11 positions match TRBD2. The CDR3 consists of 17 residues. Per the germline V gene, CDR1 is KGHSH and CDR2 is LQKENI. V lost 4 bases, J lost 0 bases, and 5 bases stayed unmatched. CDR3: CASSRTSGPSSYNEQFF. CDR3 DNA sequence: TGTGCCAGCTCACGGACTAGCGGGCCTAGCTCCTACAATGAGCAGTTCTTC.

In this sample, this clonotype turned up a few times. This chain links TRBV20-1 with TRBJ1-5; D is uncertain. Trimming cost V 4 bases and J 2 bases, with 9 bases left between them. In germline, CDR1 is DFQATT, CDR2 SNEGSKA (reference sequence). The CDR3 spans 13 residues. CDR3 DNA sequence: TGCAGTGCTAAAAGACGGGGCAATCAGCCCCAGCATTTT. It translates to CSAKRRGNQPQHF.

This clonotype showed up just a few times. The chain combines TRBV20-1 with TRBJ1-4; D gene unclear. The ends were cut back, 0 bases at V and 0 bases at J, with 11 bases in the middle. This CDR3 spans 16 amino acids. Germline V lookup: CDR1 DFQATT, CDR2 SNEGSKA (reference sequence). This CDR3 is CSARDGGGATNEKLFF. DNA of the CDR3: TGCAGTGCTAGAGATGGAGGCGGGGCAACTAATGAAAAACTGTTTTTT.

In its sample, this clonotype was seen a few times. The chain carries TRBV12-3 or TRBV12-4 and TRBJ2-5, with a tentative D call TRBD2 (7 bases). The CDR3 totals 14 residues. With 5 bases removed from V and 5 bases from J, the gap between germline ends came to 15 bases. The CDR3 DNA reads as TGTGCCAGCAGTGAAGGGGGGGCCTGGGAGACCCAGTACTTC. It encodes CASSEGGAWETQYF.

This clonotype was counted a few times. This chain uses TRBV20-1 with TRBJ2-5, with D unresolved. The CDR3 has 14 residues. Trimming pared 6 bases from V and 0 bases from J, leaving 14 bases between. The germline gives CDR1 DFQATT, CDR2 SNEGSKA (reference sequence). CDR3 sequence: CSAALGRNQETQYF. Written as DNA, the CDR3 is TGCAGTGCCGCCCTTGGGCGGAACCAAGAGACCCAGTACTTC.

This clonotype was found a few times. The chain combines TRBV11-2 with TRBJ2-5; a possible D gene is TRBD1 (6 bases). The tail of the sequence fits TRBJ2-1 better, so the J call may be wrong. There are 15 residues in the CDR3. The germline gives CDR1 SGHAT, CDR2 FQNNGV. This CDR3 is CASSQVANRVNEQFF. In DNA form, the CDR3 reads TGTGCCAGCAGTCAAGTGGCAAACAGGGTGAATGAGCAGTTCTTC.

V is TRBV18 and J is TRBJ1-1; D uncertain. CDR3 length: 14 residues. The V end was cut by 3 bases, the J end by 4 bases, with 12 bases between. The germline gives CDR1 KGHSH, CDR2 LQKENI. CDR3 loop: CASSPATLSTEAFF. As DNA, the CDR3 is TGTGCCAGCTCACCCGCGACATTGAGCACTGAAGCTTTCTTT.

The chain combines TRBV5-1 with TRBJ2-7; 8 positions match TRBD2. The V segment lost 0 bases and the J segment 3 bases; nucleotides outside the gene matches: 5. CDR1 and CDR2 (germline): SGHRS, YFSETQ. The CDR3 runs to 15 residues. CDR3: CASSLASGGGYEQYF. The CDR3 DNA reads TGCGCCAGCAGCTTGGCCAGCGGGGGTGGCTACGAGCAGTACTTC. Full variable domain (missing parts from reference TRBV5-1 and TRBJ2-7): KAGVTQTPRYLIKTRGQQVTLSCSPISGHRSVSWYQQTPGQGLQFLFEYFSETQRNKGNFPGRFSGRQFSNSRSEMNVSTLELGDSALYLCASSLASGGGYEQYFGPGTRLTVT.

The V gene is TRBV24-1, the J gene TRBJ2-2; 9 positions match TRBD2. Germline CDR1 KGHDR, CDR2 SFDVKD. V gave up 9 bases and J gave up 2 bases; unmatched junction bases: 9. The CDR3 length is 16 residues. CDR3: CATQRRTSDNTGELFF. CDR3 DNA: TGTGCCACCCAACGACGGACTAGCGATAACACCGGGGAGCTGTTTTTT.

This clonotype was picked up one time. The chain links TRBV9 to TRBJ2-7, with 9 bases matching TRBD1. Germline CDR1 SGDLS, CDR2 YYNGEE. The CDR3 is 15 amino acids. V lost 3 bases, J lost 2 bases, and 6 bases stayed unmatched. Here the CDR3 DNA reads TGTGCCAGCAGCGATGGGACAGGGTTGACCTACGAGCAGTACGTC. Translation: CASSDGTGLTYEQYV.